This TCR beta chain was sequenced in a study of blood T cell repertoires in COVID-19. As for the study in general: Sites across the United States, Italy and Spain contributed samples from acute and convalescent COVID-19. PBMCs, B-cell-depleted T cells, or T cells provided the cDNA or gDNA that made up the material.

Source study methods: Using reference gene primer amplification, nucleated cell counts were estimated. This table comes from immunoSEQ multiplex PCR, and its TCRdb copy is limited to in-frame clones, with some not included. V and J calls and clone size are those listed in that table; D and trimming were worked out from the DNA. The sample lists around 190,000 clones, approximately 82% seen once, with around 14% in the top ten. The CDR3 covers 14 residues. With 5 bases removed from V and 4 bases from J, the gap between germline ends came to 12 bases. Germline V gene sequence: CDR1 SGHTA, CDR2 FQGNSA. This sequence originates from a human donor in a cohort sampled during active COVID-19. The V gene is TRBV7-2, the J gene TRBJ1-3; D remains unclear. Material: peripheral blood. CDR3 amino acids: CASSLDSPGNTIYF. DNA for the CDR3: TGTGCCAGCAGCCTTGACTCACCAGGAAACACCATATATTTT. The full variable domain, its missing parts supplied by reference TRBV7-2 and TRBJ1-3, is GAGVSQSPSNKVTEKGKDVELRCDPISGHTALYWYRQSLGQGLEFLIYFQGNSAPDKSGLPSDRFSAERTGGSVSTLTIQRTQQEDSAVYLCASSLDSPGNTIYFGEGSWLTVV.